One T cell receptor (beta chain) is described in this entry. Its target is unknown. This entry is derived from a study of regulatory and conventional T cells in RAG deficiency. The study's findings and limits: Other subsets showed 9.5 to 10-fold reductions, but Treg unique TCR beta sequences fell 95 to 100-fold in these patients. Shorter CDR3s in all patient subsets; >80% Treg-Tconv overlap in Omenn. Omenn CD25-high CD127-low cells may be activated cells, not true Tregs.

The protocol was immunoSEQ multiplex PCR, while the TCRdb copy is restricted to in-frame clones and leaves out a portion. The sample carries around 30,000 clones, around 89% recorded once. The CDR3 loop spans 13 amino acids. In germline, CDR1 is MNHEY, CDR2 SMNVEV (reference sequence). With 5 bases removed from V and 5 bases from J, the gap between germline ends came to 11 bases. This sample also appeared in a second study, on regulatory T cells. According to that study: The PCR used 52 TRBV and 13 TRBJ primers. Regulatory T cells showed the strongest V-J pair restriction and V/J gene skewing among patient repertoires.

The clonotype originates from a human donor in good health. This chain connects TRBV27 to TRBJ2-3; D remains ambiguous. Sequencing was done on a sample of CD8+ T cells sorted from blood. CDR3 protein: CASSHSHRDTQYF. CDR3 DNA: TGTGCCAGCAGTCACTCCCATCGAGATACGCAGTATTTT.